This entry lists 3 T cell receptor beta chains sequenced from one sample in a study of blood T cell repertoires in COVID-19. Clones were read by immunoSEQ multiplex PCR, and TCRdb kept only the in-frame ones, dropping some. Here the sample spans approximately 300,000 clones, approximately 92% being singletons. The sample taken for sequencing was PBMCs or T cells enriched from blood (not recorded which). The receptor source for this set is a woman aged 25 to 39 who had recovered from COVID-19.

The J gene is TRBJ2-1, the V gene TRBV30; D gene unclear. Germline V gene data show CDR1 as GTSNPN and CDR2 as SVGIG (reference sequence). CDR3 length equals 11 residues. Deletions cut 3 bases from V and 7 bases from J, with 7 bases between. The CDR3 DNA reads TGTGCCTGGAGGGAGTTGAATGAGCAGTTCTTC. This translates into CAWRELNEQFF.

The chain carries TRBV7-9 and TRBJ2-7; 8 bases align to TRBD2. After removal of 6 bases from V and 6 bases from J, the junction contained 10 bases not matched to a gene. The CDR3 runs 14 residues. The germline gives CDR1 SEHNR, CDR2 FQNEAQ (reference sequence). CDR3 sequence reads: CASRRQGREVEQYF. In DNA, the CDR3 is TGTGCCAGCAGGAGACAAGGGCGGGAGGTCGAGCAGTACTTC.

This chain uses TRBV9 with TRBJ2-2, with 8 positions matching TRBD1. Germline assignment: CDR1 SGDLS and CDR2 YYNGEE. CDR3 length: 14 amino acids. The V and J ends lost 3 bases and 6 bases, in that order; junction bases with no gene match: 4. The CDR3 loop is CASSETGDPGELFF. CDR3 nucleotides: TGTGCCAGCAGCGAGACAGGGGACCCCGGGGAGCTGTTTTTT.